This entry lists 25 T cell receptor beta chains sequenced from one sample in a study of human T cells and chemical hapten exposure (dated by TCRdb to the early 2020s). The method behind the library was RACE. Sequencing used a NextSeq 500. TCRdb passed the public sequencing reads through fastp at Q25 and MiXCR, retaining productive beta sequences. Each record represents a unique CDR3 protein, reported with the most common genes and DNA among its rows. This sample lists 55,000 to 85,000 distinct CDR3 sequences; around 9.5% were detected once. The ten largest make up 2.5% to 3.5% of the sample. The time point label here, explained by the study, means: patch test 1, 2 weeks after DPC sensitization. According to the study, the label for this sample's treatment or condition signals: therapeutic diphenylcyclopropenone sensitization with weekly scalp DPC. Sequencing was performed on whole blood, taken in connection with sensitization to the hapten diphenylcyclopropenone (DPC). The source is a woman in her thirties or forties with alopecia areata. Some clones in this sample may be carry-over from other donors' samples.

Ten or more counts support this clonotype. This chain joins TRBV6-2 or TRBV6-3 and TRBJ2-1; possibly TRBD1 for D (6 bases). The CDR3 consists of 18 residues. Germline V gene data show CDR1 as MNHEY and CDR2 as SVGEGT. The ends were cut back, 7 bases at V and 4 bases at J, with 26 bases in the middle. In DNA form, the CDR3 reads TGTGCCAGCACCCCGAGCGCTCGATCGACAGGTCTGTACAATGAGCAGTTCTTC. Its translation is CASTPSARSTGLYNEQFF.

Comments on this clonotype: Being one base from a much bigger clone, this may be a read error. This chain joins TRBV11-2 and TRBJ1-2; 7 bases match TRBD1. The CDR3 is made up of 15 amino acids. Germline-derived CDR1 and CDR2 are SGHAT and FQNNGV. The CDR3 nucleotides read TGTGCCAGCCGCTTCTCCACGGGACAGAGCTATGGCTACACCTTC. Translation gives CASRFSTGQSYGYTF.

This clonotype was seen many times. The CDR3 is CASSSEGYPGANVLTF. In nucleotides, the CDR3 is TGTGCCAGCAGTTCCGAGGGGTACCCTGGGGCCAACGTCCTGACTTTC. The V call is TRBV2, the J call TRBJ2-6; D possibly matches TRBD1 or TRBD2 (5 bases each). Per the germline V gene, CDR1 is SNHLY and CDR2 is FYNNEI. The CDR3 loop spans 16 amino acids. V shed 5 bases and J shed 2 bases, with 13 bases lying between them.

This sequence joins TRBV28 and TRBJ2-7, with 7 bases that match TRBD2. Germline lookup yields CDR1 MDHEN and CDR2 SYDVKM. Trimming took 5 bases from V and 1 from J; bases not matched to a gene: 2. There are 13 residues in the CDR3. Written as DNA, the CDR3 is TGTGCCAGCAGTATCGGGGGGTCCTACGAGCAGTACTTC. Encoded protein: CASSIGGSYEQYF.

This clonotype has a handful of counts. The V call is TRBV19, the J call TRBJ1-5; 8 nucleotides align to TRBD1. Unmatched junction bases numbered 6, after V lost 6 bases and J lost 2 bases. This CDR3 has 15 amino acids. Germline assignment: CDR1 LNHDA and CDR2 SQIVND (reference sequence). CDR3 protein: CASRSTGEGNQPQHF. Here the CDR3 DNA reads TGTGCCAGTAGATCGACAGGGGAGGGCAATCAGCCCCAGCATTTT. Full variable domain (rest looked up from reference TRBV19 and TRBJ1-5): DGGITQSPKYLFRKEGQNVTLSCEQNLNHDAMYWYRQDPGQGLRLIYYSQIVNDFQKGDIAEGYSVSREKKESFPLTVTSAQKNPTAFYLCASRSTGEGNQPQHFGDGTRLSIL.

This clonotype turned up a few times. The J gene is TRBJ2-5, the V gene TRBV10-3, with 7 bases matching TRBD1. The trim removed 6 bases at V and 4 bases at J, leaving 8 bases unmatched. Germline loops: CDR1 ENHRY, CDR2 SYGVKD. CDR3 length: 14 amino acids. As DNA, the CDR3 is TGTGCCATCAGCGCTAACAGGGGTGGAGAGACCCAGTACTTC. This sequence encodes CAISANRGGETQYF.

This clonotype has a count of ten or more. The chain employs TRBV6-2 or TRBV6-3 and TRBJ2-5; a possible D gene is TRBD1 (5 bases). The CDR3 runs 15 residues. V lost 0 bases and J lost 7, with 15 bases in between. CDR1 is MNHEY and CDR2 is SVGEGT in the germline V gene. The CDR3 loop reads CASSYSITPQGTQYF. Here the CDR3 DNA reads TGTGCCAGCAGTTACTCGATAACTCCTCAGGGGACCCAGTACTTC.

This clonotype was seen many times. This chain uses TRBV28 with TRBJ1-2, with D hard to call. Germline assignment: CDR1 MDHEN and CDR2 SYDVKM. The CDR3 runs to 13 residues. V lost 2 bases and J 3 bases, leaving 7 bases between the germline ends. CDR3 residues: CASSLDTYYGYTF. The CDR3 coding sequence is TGTGCCAGCAGTTTAGACACTTACTATGGCTACACCTTC.

This clonotype was recorded many times. The gene calls are TRBV12-3 or TRBV12-4 and TRBJ2-3; tentatively, D is TRBD1 or TRBD2 (5 bases each). This CDR3 comprises 13 residues. The V gene lost 6 bases and the J gene lost 2 bases, with 9 bases spanning the gap. The CDR3 nucleotides read TGTGCCAGCAGGCTCGGGGCCACAGATACGCAGTATTTT. Amino acids: CASRLGATDTQYF.

In its sample, this clonotype ranks as medium-sized. The chain recombines TRBV3-1 with TRBJ2-7; TRBD1 aligns across 7 bases. The CDR3 spans 12 residues. CDR1 and CDR2 (germline): LGHDT, YNNKEL (reference sequence). The V gene end was trimmed by 6 bases and the J gene end by 8 bases; junction bases not matched to a gene: 7. The DNA of the CDR3 is TGTGCCAGCAGTCCGACAGGGTTAAAGCAGTACTTC. Amino acids: CASSPTGLKQYF.

J is TRBJ2-2 and V is TRBV12-3 or TRBV12-4; D unresolved. V lost 3 bases and J lost 6, with 17 bases in between. This CDR3 is built from 16 residues. CDR3 in DNA: TGTGCCAGCAGTTTCCCCAAAGGGTACGGTCCCGGGGAGCTGTTTTTT. Translating gives CASSFPKGYGPGELFF.

The chain links TRBV10-1 to TRBJ2-1, with D possibly TRBD1 on 6 matching bases. Germline V gene data show CDR1 as WNHNN and CDR2 as SYGVQD (reference sequence). The CDR3 has 13 amino acids. V lost 8 bases to trimming and J lost 8 bases, with 16 bases between them. The DNA for the CDR3 is TGCGCCAGCGCGGACAGACGTCTCGATGAGCAGTTCTTC. Translating it yields CASADRRLDEQFF.

This clonotype is judged medium-sized. The rearrangement links TRBV4-1 to TRBJ2-3; a possible D gene is TRBD2 (7 bases). The germline CDR1 and CDR2 sequences are MGHRA and YSYEKL. This CDR3 has 16 amino acids. Trimming pared 4 bases from V and 6 bases from J, leaving 20 bases between. The CDR3 DNA is TGCGCCAGCAGCCGAGCGTGGCGGGGGCTAGGGGATACGCAGTATTTT. It encodes CASSRAWRGLGDTQYF.

This clonotype was counted ten times or more. The V call is TRBV10-3, the J call TRBJ2-1, with D perhaps given as TRBD1 or TRBD2 (6 bases each). The CDR3 runs to 15 residues. Germline V gives CDR1 ENHRY, CDR2 SYGVKD. The germline V and J ends were trimmed by 9 bases and 1 base, with 16 bases remaining between them. The CDR3 nucleotides read TGTGCCATTCGACCCGGGGGCGGTTCCTACAATGAGCAGTTCTTC. It translates to CAIRPGGGSYNEQFF.

The V gene is TRBV28, the J gene TRBJ2-7; TRBD2 matches at 8 bases. Looked up from germline, CDR1 is MDHEN and CDR2 is SYDVKM. The CDR3 extends over 15 amino acids. J gave up 2 bases and V 6 bases, and 9 bases lay outside the gene matches. The DNA for the CDR3 is TGTGCCAGCAGACCTACTAGCGGCCCTCCCTACGAGCAGTACTTC. Translation gives CASRPTSGPPYEQYF. Variable domain in full (rest from reference TRBV28 and TRBJ2-7): DVKVTQSSRYLVKRTGEKVFLECVQDMDHENMFWYRQDPGLGLRLIYFSYDVKMKEKGDIPEGYSVSREKKERFSLILESASTNQTSMYLCASRPTSGPPYEQYFGPGTRLTVT.

This clonotype was picked up a small number of times. The J gene is TRBJ2-1, the V gene TRBV11-3, with no clear D. CDR3 length: 15 residues. Germline CDR1 is SGHNT and CDR2 is YENEEA. V gave up 1 base and J gave up 0 bases, with 7 bases separating them. CDR3 protein: CASSLGISSYNEQFF. In nucleotides, the CDR3 is TGTGCCAGCAGCTTAGGGATCAGCTCCTACAATGAGCAGTTCTTC.

Turning to this clonotype: A much larger clonotype is one base distant, so this may be a read error. The J gene is TRBJ1-2, the V gene TRBV3-1; a weak D match, TRBD1 (6 bases). The CDR3 consists of 15 residues. Germline lookup yields CDR1 LGHDT and CDR2 YNNKEL (reference sequence). V was cut by 1 base and J by 4 bases, with 13 bases left in between. CDR3 DNA: TGTGCCAGCAGCCAAGCAGGGGTAGACGTCTATGGCTACACCTTC. It specifies CASSQAGVDVYGYTF.

This clonotype was seen at least ten times. The rearrangement joins TRBV10-2 to TRBJ2-7, with TRBD2 matching 9 bases. This CDR3 is built from 13 residues. The V gene's germline CDR1 is WSHSY and CDR2 SAAADI. Trimming at V came to 7 bases and at J to 5 bases, leaving 6 bases not matched to a gene. The CDR3 DNA follows: TGCGCCAGCACCAGCGGGGGGTCCGACGAGCAGTACTTC. Protein: CASTSGGSDEQYF.

This clonotype was counted many times. V usage is TRBV9 and J usage is TRBJ1-5; TRBD1 matches 7 bases. CDR1 and CDR2 (germline): SGDLS, YYNGEE. Trimming removed 1 base from V and 7 bases from J; junction bases left unmatched: 8. The CDR3 runs 15 residues. The CDR3 reads CASSVSPTGEQPQHF. Written as DNA, the CDR3 is TGTGCCAGCAGCGTATCCCCAACAGGGGAACAGCCCCAGCATTTT.

This clonotype occurred a few times. The chain combines TRBV4-1 with TRBJ2-7; D not certain. CDR3 length equals 14 residues. Germline CDR1 reads MGHRA; CDR2 reads YSYEKL. V was shortened by 3 bases and J by 3 bases, with 12 bases between the two germline ends. CDR3 nucleotide sequence: TGCGCCAGCAGCCATGTGCCTTTACTCTACGAGCAGTACTTC. Translating gives CASSHVPLLYEQYF.

This clonotype was picked up many times. This sequence joins TRBV20-1 and TRBJ1-4; D is uncertain. V lost 0 bases to trimming and J lost 6 bases, with 14 bases between them. This CDR3 is built from 15 residues. Germline V gene sequence: CDR1 DFQATT, CDR2 SNEGSKA (reference sequence). CDR3 DNA sequence: TGCAGTGCTAGAGATGGCCCCCGATGGGATGAAAAACTGTTTTTT. Translating gives CSARDGPRWDEKLFF.

This clonotype was found many times. The chain links TRBV12-3 or TRBV12-4 to TRBJ2-3, with D tentatively TRBD1 or TRBD2 (5 bases each). The CDR3 spans 15 residues. Trimming removed 3 bases from V and 3 bases from J, with 13 bases in between. CDR3 bases: TGTGCCAGCAGTTTCGAGGGGTTGAGTACAGATACGCAGTATTTT. It is translated as CASSFEGLSTDTQYF.

The sample holds a few counts of this clonotype. This rearrangement joins TRBV4-2 to TRBJ2-1; D unresolved. CDR1 and CDR2 from the germline V gene are LGHNA and YNFKEQ. The ends were cut back, 1 base at V and 7 bases at J, with 8 bases in the middle. The CDR3 runs 13 residues. The CDR3 DNA reads TGTGCCAGCAGCCAAGTTGTAATGAATGAGCAGTTCTTC. Its translation is CASSQVVMNEQFF.

This clonotype was observed a handful of times. The rearrangement uses TRBV7-6 and TRBJ2-7, with 7 bases aligning to TRBD1. CDR1 and CDR2 from the germline V gene are SGHVS and FNYEAQ. The CDR3 loop spans 14 amino acids. Trimming removed 4 bases from V and 3 bases from J; junction bases left unmatched: 6. CDR3 in DNA: TGTGCCAGCAGCTGGGACAGTTCCAGCTACGAGCAGTACTTC. Translation gives CASSWDSSSYEQYF.

This chain connects TRBV29-1 to TRBJ1-1, with 8 bases aligning to TRBD1. This CDR3 has 16 residues. The V gene end was trimmed by 5 bases and the J gene end by 0 bases; junction bases not matched to a gene: 11. Germline V gene sequence: CDR1 SQVTM, CDR2 ANQGSEA. CDR3 residues: CSVQDWTGKMNTEAFF. The CDR3 nucleotides are TGCAGCGTTCAGGATTGGACAGGGAAAATGAACACTGAAGCTTTCTTT. The complete variable domain, with remaining parts taken from reference TRBV29-1 and TRBJ1-1, reads SAVISQKPSRDICQRGTSLTIQCQVDSQVTMMFWYRQQPGQSLTLIATANQGSEATYESGFVIDKFPISRPNLTFSTLTVSNMSPEDSSIYLCSVQDWTGKMNTEAFFGQGTRLTVV.